Each of the 25 T cell receptor beta chains below was sequenced from the same sample in a study of blood T cells in healthy people across ages. Alongside a J-beta primer mix, a sample-barcoded 5' primer served in a second PCR lasting about 6 to 11 cycles. Via MiXCR, TCRdb re-called the 5' RACE reads, giving one row per CDR3 protein. The sample contains some 790,000 distinct CDR3 sequences, under 35% of which appear only once. The sample comprised blood. These TCRs come from a woman over 75 in good health.

This clonotype has a handful of counts. The chain has TRBV15 and TRBJ1-1; tentative D call: TRBD1 (5 bases). The CDR3 totals 13 residues. Trimming pared 4 bases from V and 1 base from J, leaving 7 bases between. From germline, CDR1 is LNHNV and CDR2 YYDKDF (reference sequence). CDR3 region: CATSKGQNTEAFF. The CDR3 DNA reads TGTGCCACCAGCAAGGGGCAGAACACTGAAGCTTTCTTT.

Ten or more counts support this clonotype. V and J are TRBV3-1 and TRBJ2-4; D not certain. Deletions cut 2 bases from V and 8 bases from J, with 4 bases between. Germline CDR1 reads LGHDT; CDR2 reads YNNKEL (reference sequence). This CDR3 has 11 residues. The CDR3 DNA reads as TGTGCCAGCAGCCAATTGGACATTCAGTACTTC. This codes for CASSQLDIQYF.

This CDR3 is CSARGGRGIEAQYF. Here the CDR3 DNA reads TGCAGTGCTAGAGGGGGGAGAGGGATTGAGGCCCAGTACTTC. This chain uses TRBV20-1 with TRBJ2-7; D is possibly TRBD1 or TRBD2 (5 bases each). CDR3 length equals 14 residues. Germline V gene lookup returns CDR1 DFQATT and CDR2 SNEGSKA (reference sequence). V was clipped by 1 base and J by 10 bases, with 20 bases between them.

Of note for this clonotype: A much larger clone sits a single nucleotide away, making a read error possible. For the CDR3, the DNA is TGTGCCAGCAGCCAACAGGAGAACACTGAAGTTTTCTTT. Protein sequence: CASSQQENTEVFF. The chain combines TRBV4-2 with TRBJ1-1; no firm D call. Germline CDR1 and CDR2: LGHNA and YNFKEQ. The CDR3 length is 13 residues.

In this sample, this clonotype turned up many times. The chain couples TRBV2 to TRBJ2-1; D tentatively reads TRBD1 or TRBD2 (5 bases each). The CDR3 is made up of 13 amino acids. Germline assignment: CDR1 SNHLY and CDR2 FYNNEI. Trimming took 7 bases from V and 5 from J, leaving 12 bases between them. The CDR3 sequence is CASTRDRNNEQFF. Written as DNA, the CDR3 is TGTGCCAGCACCCGGGACCGTAACAATGAGCAGTTCTTC.

This clonotype was seen only a few times. V gene TRBV28 combines with J gene TRBJ2-7; D gene unclear. Germline V lookup: CDR1 MDHEN, CDR2 SYDVKM. Trimming pared 7 bases from V and 3 bases from J, leaving 7 bases between. The CDR3 contains 11 residues. CDR3: CASNSYYEQYF. In DNA form, the CDR3 reads TGTGCCAGCAATTCGTACTACGAGCAGTACTTC.

The J gene is TRBJ1-1, the V gene TRBV20-1; D is perhaps TRBD1 (5 bases). Germline V gene lookup returns CDR1 DFQATT and CDR2 SNEGSKA (reference sequence). V lost 0 bases and J lost 0, with 11 bases in between. The CDR3 is 15 amino acids. This CDR3 reads CSARDQGELNTEAFF. Here the CDR3 DNA reads TGCAGTGCTAGAGATCAGGGAGAGCTGAACACTGAAGCTTTCTTT.

This clonotype was seen ten or more times. The V gene is TRBV7-8, the J gene TRBJ1-1, with D possibly TRBD1 on 6 matching bases. V was pared by 5 bases and J by 4 bases, with 11 bases between. Per the germline V gene, CDR1 is SGHVS and CDR2 is FQNEAQ. The CDR3 extends over 13 amino acids. The CDR3 sequence is CASSLGHPTEAFF. The CDR3 DNA reads as TGTGCCAGCAGCCTGGGACACCCCACTGAAGCTTTCTTT.

V usage is TRBV6-6 and J usage is TRBJ1-2, with D perhaps matching TRBD1 (6 bases). Trimming removed 5 bases at V and 4 bases at J, with 14 bases between. This CDR3 has 14 residues. Germline V gene sequence: CDR1 MNHNY, CDR2 SVGAGI (reference sequence). The CDR3 spells CASSDKQGSYGYTF. DNA for the CDR3: TGTGCCAGCAGTGACAAACAGGGTAGCTATGGCTACACCTTC.

This clonotype has only a few counts. This may be a read error: a much more frequent sequence differs by one nucleotide. The chain has TRBV24-1 and TRBJ2-3; 7 bases are a match to TRBD2. CDR3 size: 17 residues. Per germline, CDR1 KGHDR and CDR2 SFDVKD. V was clipped by 7 bases and J by 0 bases; unmatched bases: 12. The CDR3 spells CATSQPSSGISTDTQYF. As DNA, the CDR3 is TGTGCCACCAGCCAACCTTCTAGCGGAATCAGCACAGATACGCAGTATTTT.

This clonotype was recorded a few times. The junction departs from the called germline gene at one end, perhaps through a read error. The J gene is TRBJ2-3, the V gene TRBV7-2, with 7 bases aligning to TRBD1. CDR3 length: 15 amino acids. CDR1 and CDR2 from the germline V gene are SGHTA and FQGNSA. The CDR3 DNA reads as TGTGCCGGCAGTAAGGGGGCCGTTAGTACAGATACGCAGTATTTT. Translating gives CAGSKGAVSTDTQYF.

The chain carries TRBV7-2 and TRBJ1-5, with D perhaps TRBD1 (5 bases). CDR1 and CDR2 (germline): SGHTA, FQGNSA. This CDR3 spans 14 amino acids. Trimming removed 6 bases from V and 1 base from J, with 10 bases in between. The CDR3 region is CASSRQRSNQPQHF. DNA for the CDR3: TGTGCCAGCAGTCGACAGAGAAGCAATCAGCCCCAGCATTTT. The variable domain in full, completed from reference TRBV7-2 and TRBJ1-5, reads GAGVSQSPSNKVTEKGKDVELRCDPISGHTALYWYRQSLGQGLEFLIYFQGNSAPDKSGLPSDRFSAERTGGSVSTLTIQRTQQEDSAVYLCASSRQRSNQPQHFGDGTRLSIL.

This clonotype was found many times. The chain recombines TRBV7-9 with TRBJ2-3, with 12 bases identical to TRBD1. The germline V gene has CDR1 SEHNR and CDR2 FQNEAQ (reference sequence). After removal of 3 bases from V and 6 bases from J, the junction contained 10 bases not matched to a gene. The CDR3 covers 17 residues. The CDR3 DNA is TGTGCCAGCAGCTTGGGACAGGGGGCACAGGGACAGGATACGCAGTATTTT. Encoded protein: CASSLGQGAQGQDTQYF.

The table lists this clonotype with many counts. The chain links TRBV6-1 to TRBJ2-3, with 8 bases that match TRBD1. Trimming took 1 base from V and 7 from J; bases not matched to a gene: 13. CDR1 is MNHNS and CDR2 is SASEGT in the germline V gene. CDR3 length: 17 amino acids. CDR3 amino acids: CASSEGLTGAISNTQYF. CDR3 DNA sequence: TGTGCCAGCAGTGAAGGCTTGACAGGGGCAATCTCAAATACGCAGTATTTT.

This clonotype was seen many times. V usage is TRBV5-5 and J usage is TRBJ1-2, with D maybe TRBD1 (6 bases). Germline CDR1 SGHKS, CDR2 YYEKEE (reference sequence). The ends were cut back, 2 bases at V and 5 bases at J, with 19 bases in the middle. This CDR3 is built from 16 residues. The chain's CDR3 is CASSLRRGDGQYGYTF. The CDR3 coding sequence is TGTGCCAGCAGCTTAAGGAGAGGGGACGGACAGTATGGCTACACCTTC. Combining the CDR3 with reference TRBV5-5 and TRBJ1-2 gives the whole variable domain DAGVTQSPTHLIKTRGQQVTLRCSPISGHKSVSWYQQVLGQGPQFIFQYYEKEERGRGNFPDRFSARQFPNYSSELNVNALLLGDSALYLCASSLRRGDGQYGYTFGSGTRLTVV.

The table lists this clonotype with a few counts. This chain joins TRBV18 and TRBJ2-1, with a tentative D call TRBD1 (5 bases). Between the trimmed V and J ends, which lost 3 bases and 5 bases, there was a span of 11 bases. Germline V lookup: CDR1 KGHSH, CDR2 LQKENI. The CDR3 is 14 amino acids. CDR3 bases: TGTGCCAGCTCACCCCTTGGACAAGACAATGAGCAGTTCTTC. Its protein product is CASSPLGQDNEQFF.

This clonotype was seen only a few times. V is TRBV12-3 or TRBV12-4 and J is TRBJ1-1; D call uncertain. The CDR3 sequence is 15 residues long. V was cut by 6 bases and J by 0 bases, with 14 bases left in between. CDR3 sequence: CASSRMPVLNTEAFF. The CDR3 DNA reads TGTGCCAGCAGCCGCATGCCCGTTTTGAACACTGAAGCTTTCTTT.

This clonotype was counted only a few times. This may come from a read error, since a much larger clone is one base off. V and J are TRBV10-3 and TRBJ2-5; maybe TRBD2 (6 bases). With 2 bases removed from V and 5 bases from J, the gap between germline ends came to 12 bases. The CDR3 sequence is 14 residues long. CDR1 ENHRY and CDR2 SYGVKD come from the germline V gene. The CDR3 sequence: CAISEGGSRETQYF. For the CDR3, the DNA is TGTGCCATCAGTGAGGGGGGGTCAAGGGAGACCCAGTACTTC.

The rearrangement joins TRBV27 to TRBJ1-4; D unclear. The CDR3 runs to 13 residues. From germline, CDR1 is MNHEY and CDR2 SMNVEV (reference sequence). Deletions cut 6 bases from V and 7 bases from J, with 12 bases between. CDR3 protein: CASRFPGGEKLFF. In DNA form, the CDR3 reads TGTGCCAGCAGGTTCCCCGGCGGTGAAAAACTGTTTTTT.

This clonotype was detected ten times or more. The chain recombines TRBV7-6 with TRBJ2-7; 8 bases line up with TRBD1. Germline CDR1 reads SGHVS; CDR2 reads FNYEAQ. The CDR3 is 14 residues long. After removal of 5 bases from V and 2 bases from J, the junction contained 5 bases not matched to a gene. CDR3 sequence reads: CASSPRDRTYEQYF. CDR3 coding DNA: TGTGCCAGCAGCCCGAGGGACAGGACCTACGAGCAGTACTTC.

This clonotype was seen only once. It may be a read error: a sequence one base away is much more abundant. This chain links TRBV7-2 with TRBJ2-7; TRBD2 matches at 15 bases. CDR1 is SGHTA, CDR2 FQGNSA, per germline. The CDR3 has 17 amino acids. This chain's CDR3 is CVSSSPGLAGGKNEQYF. The CDR3 DNA reads TGTGTCAGCAGCTCCCCTGGACTAGCGGGGGGGAAAAACGAGCAGTACTTC.

The V and J genes are TRBV7-8 and TRBJ2-1; the D gene is possibly TRBD2 (7 bases). The germline V and J ends were trimmed by 5 bases and 0 bases, with 14 bases remaining between them. Germline assignment: CDR1 SGHVS and CDR2 FQNEAQ. This CDR3 region has 16 residues. CDR3 nucleotides: TGTGCCAGCAGCCCAAGGGGGGGGGGCTCCTACAATGAGCAGTTCTTC. Translated, it gives CASSPRGGGSYNEQFF. The full variable domain, with the rest looked up from reference TRBV7-8 and TRBJ2-1, is GAGVSQSPRYKVAKRGQDVALRCDPISGHVSLFWYQQALGQGPEFLTYFQNEAQLDKSGLPSDRFFAERPEGSVSTLKIQRTQQEDSAVYLCASSPRGGGSYNEQFFGPGTRLTVL.

There are many counts of this clonotype. V usage is TRBV20-1 and J usage is TRBJ2-4, with 12 nucleotides matching TRBD2. The trim removed 0 bases at V and 3 bases at J, leaving 3 bases unmatched. In germline, CDR1 is DFQATT, CDR2 SNEGSKA (reference sequence). The CDR3 length is 16 residues. The CDR3 sequence is CSAREPSGGGKNIQYF. The CDR3 nucleotides read TGCAGTGCTAGAGAGCCTAGCGGGGGGGGCAAAAACATTCAGTACTTC.

A word on this clonotype: A read error may explain this, as a much larger clone is one base away. The rearrangement uses TRBV2 and TRBJ2-1, with D perhaps given as TRBD1 or TRBD2 (5 bases each). CDR3 length equals 13 residues. The germline gives CDR1 SNHLY, CDR2 FYNNEI. In DNA form, the CDR3 reads TGTACCAGCAGGGACGGGGTGCTCAATGAGCAGTTCTTC. This codes for CTSRDGVLNEQFF.

This clonotype was recorded many times. The chain couples TRBV12-3 or TRBV12-4 to TRBJ2-3, with no clear D. Trimming cost V 6 bases and J 1 base, with 14 bases left between them. The CDR3 is 15 amino acids. CDR3 bases: TGTGCCAGCAGCCAGAACACCGGCCGCACAGATACGCAGTATTTT. It yields the protein CASSQNTGRTDTQYF.